This T cell receptor beta chain emerged from a study of Graves' ophthalmopathy and Graves' hyperthyroidism. At least ten counts were recorded for this clonotype. Its target is unknown. The CDR3 has 14 amino acids. Germline assignment: CDR1 DFQATT and CDR2 SNEGSKA (reference sequence). The V end lost 6 bases, the J end lost 10 bases, and 25 bases lay between the germline ends. Transcripts of RNA were the source for amplifying TCR beta CDR3 regions. Amplification began with first-round RT-PCR using HTBI primers, then second-round multiplex PCR was performed. TCRdb recomputed calls from the multiplex PCR reads with MiXCR, one row per CDR3 protein. Of hundreds of thousands of distinct CDR3 sequences in the sample, 20% to 25% were seen once. Broader study findings: In predicting ophthalmopathy progression, the model reached around 66% sensitivity and 72% to 85% specificity.

New diagnoses, under 2 months' duration, and ages 18 to 65 characterized the hyperthyroidism patients. This clonotype originated in a woman in her late teens or twenties with stable Graves' hyperthyroidism. This chain links TRBV20-1 with TRBJ2-7, with D tentatively TRBD1 or TRBD2 (5 bases each). Specimen: peripheral blood. The CDR3 region is CSAGAGLTSGPQYF. In nucleotides, the CDR3 is TGCAGTGCCGGGGCCGGCTTGACTTCAGGTCCCCAGTACTTC.